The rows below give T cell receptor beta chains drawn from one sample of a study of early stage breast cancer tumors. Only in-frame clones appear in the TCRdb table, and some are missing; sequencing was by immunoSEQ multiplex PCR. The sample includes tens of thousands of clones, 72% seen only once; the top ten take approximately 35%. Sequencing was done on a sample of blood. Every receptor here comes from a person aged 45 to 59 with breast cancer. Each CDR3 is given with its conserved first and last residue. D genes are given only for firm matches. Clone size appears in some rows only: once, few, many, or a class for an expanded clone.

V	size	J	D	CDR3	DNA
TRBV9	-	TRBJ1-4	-	CASSRTVGGDNEKLFF	TGTGCCAGCAGCCGGACGGTAGGGGGTGACAATGAAAAACTGTTTTTT
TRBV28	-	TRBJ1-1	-	CASTMRRPPEAFF	TGTGCCAGCACCATGAGACGGCCCCCTGAAGCTTTCTTT
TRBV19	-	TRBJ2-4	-	CASRVGGRSNIQYF	TGTGCCAGTAGAGTCGGCGGCCGGTCGAACATTCAGTACTTC
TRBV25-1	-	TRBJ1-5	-	CARYRFFLTNQPQHF	TGTGCCCGGTACAGGTTTTTCTTAACCAATCAGCCCCAGCATTTT
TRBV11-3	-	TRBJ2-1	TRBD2	CASSSGTSGYNEQFF	TGTGCCAGCAGCTCGGGGACTAGCGGGTACAATGAGCAGTTCTTC
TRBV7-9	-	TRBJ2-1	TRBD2	CASSLARGTLNEQFF	TGTGCCAGCAGCTTAGCGCGGGGGACCCTCAATGAGCAGTTCTTC
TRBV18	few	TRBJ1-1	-	CASSTGMNTEAFF	TGTGCCAGCTCAACCGGGATGAACACTGAAGCTTTCTTT
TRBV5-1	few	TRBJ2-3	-	CASSGTTSGPKSGVTQYF	TGCGCCAGCAGCGGGACGACCTCGGGGCCGAAATCAGGGGTTACGCAGTATTTT
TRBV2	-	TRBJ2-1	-	CASNRGISFYNEQFF	TGTGCCAGCAATAGGGGTATCAGTTTTTACAATGAGCAGTTCTTC
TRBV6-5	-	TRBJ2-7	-	CASSPTPSEQYF	TGTGCCAGCAGTCCTACCCCTTCCGAGCAGTACTTC
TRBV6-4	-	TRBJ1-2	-	CASSARPGYGYTF	TGTGCCAGCAGCGCCCGCCCCGGCTATGGCTACACCTTC
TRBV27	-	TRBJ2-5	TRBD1	CASSAGQGRRETQYF	TGTGCCAGCAGTGCCGGACAGGGGCGCCGGGAGACCCAGTACTTC
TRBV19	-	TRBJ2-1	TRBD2	CASSIGLGREGEQFF	TGTGCCAGTAGTATAGGTCTCGGCAGGGAGGGTGAGCAGTTCTTC
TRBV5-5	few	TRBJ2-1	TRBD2	CASSPRLAGAGYEQFF	TGTGCCAGCAGTCCGAGACTAGCGGGAGCTGGGTATGAGCAGTTCTTC
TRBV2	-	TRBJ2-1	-	CASSEAQRSPNEQFF	TGTGCCAGCAGTGAAGCGCAGAGAAGCCCCAATGAGCAGTTCTTC
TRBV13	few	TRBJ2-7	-	CASSLQGWSYEQYF	TGTGCCAGCAGCCTACAGGGTTGGTCCTACGAGCAGTACTTC
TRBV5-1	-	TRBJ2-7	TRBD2	CASSPGLVSYEQYF	TGCGCCAGCAGCCCGGGACTAGTCTCCTACGAGCAGTACTTC
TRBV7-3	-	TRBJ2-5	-	CASSLIATGKETQYF	TGTGCCAGCAGCTTAATAGCGACGGGGAAGGAGACCCAGTACTTC
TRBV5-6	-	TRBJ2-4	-	CASRDYRGKNIQYF	TGTGCCAGCAGAGATTATAGGGGGAAAAACATTCAGTACTTC
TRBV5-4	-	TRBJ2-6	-	CASSSGRGSGANVLTF	TGTGCCAGCAGCTCGGGTCGGGGCTCTGGGGCCAACGTCCTGACTTTC
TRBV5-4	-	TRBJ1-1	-	CASSLDTGMNTEAFF	TGTGCCAGCAGCTTGGACACAGGTATGAACACTGAAGCTTTCTTT
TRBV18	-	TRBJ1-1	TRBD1	CASSPGTGVSTEAFF	TGTGCCAGCTCACCCGGGACAGGGGTAAGCACTGAAGCTTTCTTT
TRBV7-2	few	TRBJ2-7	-	CASSPRHRYEQYF	TGTGCCAGCAGCCCACGACATCGGTACGAGCAGTACTTC
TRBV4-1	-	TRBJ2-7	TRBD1	CASSRLRTGPYEQYF	TGCGCCAGCAGCCGCCTCCGGACAGGGCCCTACGAGCAGTACTTC
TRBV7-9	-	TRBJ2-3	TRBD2	CASSSGLAGMTDTQYF	TGTGCCAGCAGCTCCGGACTAGCGGGTATGACAGATACGCAGTATTTT
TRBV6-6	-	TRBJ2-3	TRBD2	CATLTSGRGDTQYF	TGTGCCACCTTGACTAGCGGGAGGGGAGATACGCAGTATTTT
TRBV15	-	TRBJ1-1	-	CATSRGAGEDTEAFF	TGTGCCACCAGCAGAGGGGCAGGGGAGGATACTGAAGCTTTCTTT
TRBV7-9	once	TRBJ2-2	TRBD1	CASPLQSGTVTWYGELFF	TGTGCCAGCCCACTCCAGTCCGGGACAGTCACTTGGTACGGGGAGCTGTTTTTT